One and the same sample provided the 20 T cell receptor beta chains below, sequenced in a study of cytomegalovirus exposure and HLA in healthy donors. Vbeta (60) and Jbeta (13) primers were used in the PCR. Clones were read by immunoSEQ multiplex PCR, and TCRdb kept only the in-frame ones, dropping some. The table shows around 190,000 clones, with over 70% occurring only once. Sequencing was carried out using PBMCs. These receptors were collected from a man aged 40-49 years in good health and CMV-seropositive.

The DNA for the CDR3 is TGTGCCAGCTCACCGGGACAGGGTGGGGAGCAGTACTTC. Its translation is CASSPGQGGEQYF. The chain couples TRBV18 to TRBJ2-7, with TRBD1 identical over 9 bases. This CDR3 spans 13 amino acids. Trimming at V came to 3 bases and at J to 7 bases, leaving 4 bases not matched to a gene. Per the germline V gene, CDR1 is KGHSH and CDR2 is LQKENI.

The chain has TRBV2 and TRBJ2-5; 9 nucleotides match TRBD1. Germline V gives CDR1 SNHLY, CDR2 FYNNEI. This CDR3 has 15 residues. V shed 5 bases, J shed 4 bases, and the junction held 8 bases outside the gene matches. CDR3 protein: CASSQDRGFSETQYF. The CDR3 DNA sequence: TGTGCCAGCAGTCAAGACAGGGGGTTTTCAGAGACCCAGTACTTC.

This chain joins TRBV6-6 and TRBJ2-5, with 8 positions matching TRBD2. V lost 6 bases to trimming and J lost 5 bases; unmatched junction nucleotides: 11. The CDR3 consists of 15 residues. The V gene's germline CDR1 is MNHNY and CDR2 SVGAGI (reference sequence). CDR3 residues: CASRVAGSEGETQYF. The CDR3 nucleotides are TGTGCCAGCAGGGTAGCGGGATCTGAAGGGGAGACCCAGTACTTC.

The chain couples TRBV19 to TRBJ2-5; 14 positions agree with TRBD2. Germline loops: CDR1 LNHDA, CDR2 SQIVND (reference sequence). The CDR3 sequence is 16 residues long. V trimming: 4 bases; J trimming: 3 bases; junction bases outside the gene matches: 4. CDR3 sequence (DNA): TGTGCCAGTAGTACCGGGACTAGCGGGGGCAAAGAGACCCAGTACTTC. Its translation: CASSTGTSGGKETQYF. Using reference TRBV19 and TRBJ2-5 for the parts outside the CDR3, the full variable domain is DGGITQSPKYLFRKEGQNVTLSCEQNLNHDAMYWYRQDPGQGLRLIYYSQIVNDFQKGDIAEGYSVSREKKESFPLTVTSAQKNPTAFYLCASSTGTSGGKETQYFGPGTRLLVL.

This clone showed up just once. The chain uses TRBV28 and TRBJ2-3; D unresolved. Germline CDR1 reads MDHEN; CDR2 reads SYDVKM. The CDR3 covers 15 residues. Trimming cost V 1 base and J 0 bases, with 8 bases left between them. In nucleotides, the CDR3 is TGTGCCAGCAGTTTATCTCATACTAGCACAGATACGCAGTATTTT. Translating it yields CASSLSHTSTDTQYF.

The chain links TRBV6-6 to TRBJ2-1; 10 nucleotides line up with TRBD2. Trimming cost V 10 bases and J 10 bases; bases outside gene matches: 13. Germline V gene data show CDR1 as MNHNY and CDR2 as SVGAGI (reference sequence). CDR3 length: 14 residues. The CDR3: CATEGGASGREQFF. DNA for the CDR3: TGTGCCACCGAAGGAGGGGCTAGCGGGAGAGAGCAGTTCTTC.

This clone turned up a few times. CDR3 in DNA: TGCGCCAGCAGCCTTCTATCGTACCAAGAGACCCAGTACTTC. It is translated as CASSLLSYQETQYF. This chain links TRBV5-1 with TRBJ2-5, with D unclear. Trimming removed 4 bases from V and 0 bases from J, with 10 bases in between. The germline gives CDR1 SGHRS, CDR2 YFSETQ. CDR3 length equals 14 residues. The full variable domain, completed using reference TRBV5-1 and TRBJ2-5, is KAGVTQTPRYLIKTRGQQVTLSCSPISGHRSVSWYQQTPGQGLQFLFEYFSETQRNKGNFPGRFSGRQFSNSRSEMNVSTLELGDSALYLCASSLLSYQETQYFGPGTRLLVL.

In its sample, this clone was seen once. This chain uses TRBV28 with TRBJ1-1; 9 bases line up with TRBD1. The germline V gene encodes CDR1 MDHEN and CDR2 SYDVKM. Losses at the gene ends were 4 bases for V and 3 bases for J; bases not matched to a gene: 9. This CDR3 region has 16 residues. The CDR3 spells CASSSAGTGSDTEAFF. The CDR3 DNA follows: TGTGCCAGCAGTTCGGCCGGGACAGGGTCGGACACTGAAGCTTTCTTT. Full variable domain (rest looked up from reference TRBV28 and TRBJ1-1): DVKVTQSSRYLVKRTGEKVFLECVQDMDHENMFWYRQDPGLGLRLIYFSYDVKMKEKGDIPEGYSVSREKKERFSLILESASTNQTSMYLCASSSAGTGSDTEAFFGQGTRLTVV.

The gene calls are TRBV28 and TRBJ1-2; unclear D gene. The length of the CDR3 is 12 residues. Trimming took 8 bases from V and 4 from J, leaving 11 bases between them. In germline, CDR1 is MDHEN, CDR2 SYDVKM. DNA for the CDR3: TGTGCCAGCTACGGACTGTTCTATGGCTACACCTTC. Protein product: CASYGLFYGYTF.

The chain recombines TRBV6-5 with TRBJ1-5; D may be TRBD1 (6 bases). The CDR3 loop spans 13 amino acids. V lost 6 bases to trimming and J lost 1 base, with 7 bases between them. Germline CDR1 reads MNHEY; CDR2 reads SVGAGI. The CDR3 coding sequence is TGTGCCAGCAGCCAGGGGAGCAATCAGCCCCAGCATTTT. It is translated as CASSQGSNQPQHF.

The rearrangement links TRBV18 to TRBJ1-5, with D perhaps matching TRBD1 (5 bases). CDR1 is KGHSH, CDR2 LQKENI, per germline. V dropped 3 bases and J dropped 4 bases, with 10 bases sitting between them. The CDR3 is 14 amino acids. The CDR3 sequence: CASSPSGRNQPQHF. The CDR3 DNA reads as TGTGCCAGCTCACCCTCAGGGAGGAATCAGCCCCAGCATTTT. Drawing the rest from reference TRBV18 and TRBJ1-5, the complete variable domain is NAGVMQNPRHLVRRRGQEARLRCSPMKGHSHVYWYRQLPEEGLKFMVYLQKENIIDESGMPKERFSAEFPKEGPSILRIQQVVRGDSAAYFCASSPSGRNQPQHFGDGTRLSIL.

The chain recombines TRBV11-2 with TRBJ1-5; 10 bases align to TRBD1. J lost 4 bases, V lost 2 bases, and 2 bases had no gene match. The CDR3 is made up of 15 amino acids. Germline values: CDR1 SGHAT, CDR2 FQNNGV. Here the CDR3 DNA reads TGTGCCAGCAGCTTATCGGGACAGGGGAATCAGCCCCAGCATTTT. This encodes CASSLSGQGNQPQHF.

This clone was found once. This chain uses TRBV19 with TRBJ1-6, with D maybe TRBD1 (5 bases). V was clipped by 7 bases and J by 5 bases, with 12 bases between them. The germline V gene has CDR1 LNHDA and CDR2 SQIVND (reference sequence). The CDR3 contains 14 residues. This CDR3 is CASNRGLNNSPLHF. CDR3 DNA: TGTGCCAGTAACCGGGGACTGAATAATTCACCCCTCCACTTT.

Of note for this clone: Distinct nucleotide sequences in the sample also encode this CDR3. The DNA for the CDR3 is TGTGCCAGTAGCACTCCGGGTCTGAACACTGAAGCTTTCTTT. As protein: CASSTPGLNTEAFF. V and J are TRBV19 and TRBJ1-1; D gene unclear. The ends were cut back, 6 bases at V and 0 bases at J, with 11 bases in the middle. Germline lookup yields CDR1 LNHDA and CDR2 SQIVND (reference sequence). The CDR3 spans 14 residues.

This clone showed up just a few times. The junction does not match germline at one end; this may be a read error. The V and J genes are TRBV7-9 and TRBJ2-1, with TRBD2 identical over 8 bases. From germline, CDR1 is SEHNR and CDR2 FQNEAQ (reference sequence). The CDR3 sequence is 15 residues long. CDR3 DNA: TGTTCCAGCAGCTTCCCAGCGGGAGCTTACAATGAGCAGTTCTTC. The encoded protein is CSSSFPAGAYNEQFF. The whole variable domain, remainder taken from reference TRBV7-9 and TRBJ2-1, is DTGVSQNPRHKITKRGQNVTFRCDPISEHNRLYWYRQTLGQGPEFLTYFQNEAQLEKSRLLSDRFSAERPKGSFSTLEIQRTEQGDSAMYLCSSSFPAGAYNEQFFGPGTRLTVL.

This sequence joins TRBV25-1 and TRBJ2-3; D ambiguous. V was clipped by 5 bases and J by 1 base, with 10 bases between them. This CDR3 comprises 14 residues. The V gene's germline CDR1 is MGHDK and CDR2 SYGVNS. CDR3 in amino acids: CASSSHLGTDTQYF. In nucleotides, the CDR3 is TGTGCCAGCAGTTCCCACTTGGGCACAGATACGCAGTATTTT.

The chain links TRBV7-2 to TRBJ1-1; no reliable D call. Per the germline V gene, CDR1 is SGHTA and CDR2 is FQGNSA. V was pared by 5 bases and J by 2 bases, with 3 bases between. The CDR3 sequence is 11 residues long. The CDR3 is CASSVNTEAFF. CDR3 coding DNA: TGTGCCAGCAGCGTAAACACTGAAGCTTTCTTT.

The chain combines TRBV29-1 with TRBJ2-7; 7 bases line up with TRBD2. The CDR3 loop spans 12 amino acids. Trimming at V came to 4 bases and at J to 3 bases, leaving 3 bases not matched to a gene. Germline V CDR1 and CDR2: SQVTM, ANQGSEA. The CDR3 is CSVGTSIYEQYF. Here the CDR3 DNA reads TGCAGCGTTGGGACTAGTATCTACGAGCAGTACTTC.

The chain carries TRBV7-6 and TRBJ2-5; possible D gene TRBD2, 6 bases. Trimming removed 2 bases at V and 5 bases at J, with 15 bases between. From germline, CDR1 is SGHVS and CDR2 FNYEAQ. The CDR3 extends over 15 amino acids. This CDR3 is CASSLSGSGMETQYF. Written as DNA, the CDR3 is TGTGCCAGCAGCTTAAGCGGGTCGGGGATGGAGACCCAGTACTTC.

Notes on this clone: Other nucleotide sequences in the sample specify the same CDR3. The rearrangement links TRBV13 to TRBJ2-1, with D tentatively TRBD2 (6 bases). The CDR3 has 14 residues. V was trimmed by 3 bases and J by 2 bases, leaving 8 bases between them. Germline CDR1 is PRHDT and CDR2 is FYEKMQ (reference sequence). The CDR3 DNA is TGTGCCAGCAGCTTGCGCGGGACCTACAATGAGCAGTTCTTC. Translation gives CASSLRGTYNEQFF.